Described below is a single TCR beta chain sequence and its context. Its antigen is as yet unknown. The length of the CDR3 is 15 residues. In germline, CDR1 is MNHNS, CDR2 SASEGT. The J segment lost 4 bases and the V segment lost 4 bases, leaving 7 bases of the junction unmatched. Time point in this sample: newly diagnosed GD, antithyroid drugs for less than 3 months. Researchers made the TCR library from RNA that was extracted from PBMCs. iRepertoire HTBI primers and Arm-PCR of CDR3 regions built TCR beta libraries. One entry per CDR3 protein results from TCRdb running MiXCR on the multiplex PCR reads. The sample includes about 430,000 distinct CDR3 sequences, approximately 16% of them seen just once. This entry belongs to a study of regulatory T cells in long-lasting Graves disease. Study results and limitations: Accuracy may have suffered from the small sample size. Persistent disease showed a preference for TRBV28, TRBJ1-2 and TRBJ2-5.

This same sample was also part of a study on T cells in Graves' hyperthyroidism and ophthalmopathy. This second study notes: Reasons for excluding patients were uncontrolled infection, other autoimmune disease, pregnancy or lactation.

The chain joins TRBV6-1 to TRBJ2-1; 7 nucleotides match TRBD2. The sample consisted of peripheral blood mononuclear cells (PBMCs), taken at new diagnosis, from a patient treated with antithyroid drugs. The sequence was collected from a woman between 35 and 50 years old with Graves disease. CDR3 amino acids: CASSGVASGYNEQFF. CDR3 DNA: TGTGCCAGCAGTGGAGTGGCTAGCGGTTACAATGAGCAGTTCTTC.